The clone carrying this T cell receptor (beta chain) was detected a few times. The antigen remains undetermined. This sample is drawn from a study of blood T cells in healthy people across ages. Broader study findings: While age rose, TCR beta diversity per million T cells dropped in a roughly linear way. One million T cells yielded diversity estimates that were considered underestimates. Changes seen in expanded clonotypes were possibly confounded by donor CMV status left unknown.

The CDR3 length is 12 residues. Trimming shortened V by 2 bases and J by 10 bases, and 14 bases separated the two germline ends. Germline CDR1 is DFQATT and CDR2 is SNEGSKA (reference sequence). It was with a sample-barcoded 5' primer and a J-beta primer mix that a second PCR of about 6 to 12 cycles was run. MiXCR, run by TCRdb on the 5' RACE reads, gives a single entry per CDR3 protein. Among about 640,000 distinct CDR3 sequences listed, 58% were seen once. The rearrangement uses TRBV20-1 and TRBJ1-2, with D unclear. Input material: blood. This TCR was sampled from a man aged 55 to 70 in good health. CDR3 in amino acids: CSARTTWDDYTF. The CDR3 DNA is TGCAGTGCTAGAACTACCTGGGATGACTACACCTTC.